The next 24 T cell receptor beta chains were all read from a single sample in a study of blood T cells in healthy people across ages. Sample-barcoded 5' priming and a J-beta primer mix drove a second PCR of 7 to 11 cycles. TCRdb reanalysed the 5' RACE reads using MiXCR and keeps one entry per CDR3 protein. The data show around 1,500,000 distinct CDR3 sequences, under 30% seen once. Material for sequencing was blood. These receptors were obtained from a woman aged 30 to 39 in good health.

The CDR3 here is CASSFRQGFSNYGYTF. The CDR3 DNA reads as TGTGCCAGCAGCTTTCGTCAAGGCTTTTCTAACTATGGCTACACCTTC. This chain joins TRBV7-2 and TRBJ1-2; no clear D. Germline-derived CDR1 and CDR2 are SGHTA and FQGNSA. The CDR3 sequence is 16 residues long. V lost 3 bases to trimming and J lost 0 bases, with 14 bases between them. The variable domain in full, completed from reference TRBV7-2 and TRBJ1-2, reads GAGVSQSPSNKVTEKGKDVELRCDPISGHTALYWYRQSLGQGLEFLIYFQGNSAPDKSGLPSDRFSAERTGGSVSTLTIQRTQQEDSAVYLCASSFRQGFSNYGYTFGSGTRLTVV.

This clonotype was counted between two and nine times. The chain has TRBV14 and TRBJ2-5; the D gene could be TRBD1 or TRBD2 (5 bases each). CDR1 is SGHDN, CDR2 FVKESK, per germline. V was cut by 1 base and J by 5 bases, with 23 bases left in between. The CDR3 contains 18 residues. In DNA form, the CDR3 reads TGTGCCAGCAGCCAAGGAACAGTCAGGGATTGGGGGTCGGAGACCCAGTACTTC. It translates to CASSQGTVRDWGSETQYF. The whole variable domain, filled in from reference TRBV14 and TRBJ2-5, reads EAGVTQFPSHSVIEKGQTVTLRCDPISGHDNLYWYRRVMGKEIKFLLHFVKESKQDESGMPNNRFLAERTGGTYSTLKVQPAELEDSGVYFCASSQGTVRDWGSETQYFGPGTRLLVL.

A word on this clonotype: A much larger clone lies one base from this, so it may be a read error. The chain uses TRBV6-6 and TRBJ2-7, with D perhaps TRBD1 or TRBD2 (5 bases each). The CDR3 is 15 residues long. From germline, CDR1 is MNHNY and CDR2 SVGAGI (reference sequence). The CDR3 loop reads CASSGRDVSSYGQYF. In nucleotides, the CDR3 is TGTGCCAGCAGTGGCCGGGACGTAAGCTCCTACGGGCAGTACTTC.

The chain uses TRBV2 and TRBJ2-7; D remains ambiguous. CDR3 length: 14 amino acids. From germline, CDR1 is SNHLY and CDR2 FYNNEI. V was pared by 8 bases and J by 0 bases, with 14 bases between. CDR3 sequence reads: CASGRALSSYEQYF. The CDR3 DNA is TGTGCCAGCGGACGAGCGTTATCCTCCTACGAGCAGTACTTC.

This clonotype turned up a few times. The J gene is TRBJ2-3, the V gene TRBV10-3; TRBD2 matches at 7 bases. Germline V gene sequence: CDR1 ENHRY, CDR2 SYGVKD. The CDR3 runs to 15 residues. V lost 6 bases and J lost 1; bases outside the gene matches: 7. CDR3 in amino acids: CAIRSRGDGTDTQYF. The CDR3 DNA reads TGTGCCATCAGGTCCCGGGGGGACGGCACAGATACGCAGTATTTT.

Worth noting for this clonotype: Possible read error: a much larger clone is one base away. The J gene is TRBJ2-4, the V gene TRBV5-1; the D gene is possibly TRBD2 (6 bases). V lost 3 bases and J 13 bases, leaving 17 bases between the germline ends. CDR3 length: 13 residues. The germline gives CDR1 SGHRS, CDR2 YFSETQ. For the CDR3, the DNA is TGCGCCAGCAGCTCGGGAGCACACAATGAGCAGTACTTC. As protein: CASSSGAHNEQYF.

This clonotype was seen many times. The chain uses TRBV14 and TRBJ1-1; D is unclear. The length of the CDR3 is 13 residues. Germline CDR1 SGHDN, CDR2 FVKESK. V was shortened by 10 bases and J by 6 bases, with 18 bases between the two germline ends. As DNA, the CDR3 is TGTGCCACCTCGACGTTACAGACTTCTGAAGCTTTCTTT. This sequence encodes CATSTLQTSEAFF.

The chain carries TRBV10-1 and TRBJ2-5; no reliable D call. Germline V lookup: CDR1 WNHNN, CDR2 SYGVQD (reference sequence). V gave up 0 bases and J gave up 11 bases, with 13 bases separating them. The CDR3 runs to 13 residues. The CDR3 nucleotides read TGCGCCAGCAGTGAGTCTTCTAAGGATACGCAGTACTTC. Residues: CASSESSKDTQYF.

V is TRBV4-1 and J is TRBJ2-1; TRBD2 matches 12 bases. V lost 2 bases and J lost 9; bases outside the gene matches: 5. CDR1 and CDR2 from the germline V gene are MGHRA and YSYEKL. The CDR3 runs 15 residues. CDR3 sequence: CASSQRLAGVVEQFF. For the CDR3, the DNA is TGCGCCAGCAGCCAAAGACTAGCGGGAGTGGTTGAGCAGTTCTTC.

Worth noting for this clonotype: A much larger clonotype is one base distant, so this may be a read error. The V gene is TRBV3-1, the J gene TRBJ2-7; unclear D gene. This CDR3 is built from 14 residues. CDR1 is LGHDT, CDR2 YNNKEL, per germline (reference sequence). Here the CDR3 reads CASSQAFYSHEQYF. Here the CDR3 DNA reads TGTGCCAGCAGCCAAGCTTTCTACTCCCACGAGCAGTACTTC.

This clonotype appeared a few times. V gene TRBV29-1 combines with J gene TRBJ2-1; TRBD2 aligns across 8 bases. CDR1 SQVTM and CDR2 ANQGSEA come from the germline V gene. V was clipped by 3 bases and J by 3 bases; unmatched bases: 4. The CDR3 runs to 14 residues. As DNA, the CDR3 is TGCAGCGTTGACCGGCTAGCGGGCTACAATGAGCAGTTCTTC. As protein: CSVDRLAGYNEQFF.

This clonotype was seen a few times. The chain carries TRBV12-3 or TRBV12-4 and TRBJ1-4; tentatively, D is TRBD1 (6 bases). Trimming removed 2 bases at V and 4 bases at J, with 11 bases between. CDR3 length equals 15 residues. The CDR3 DNA sequence: TGTGCCAGCAGTTTACCGAGGACAGTTAATGAAAAACTGTTTTTT. Its translation is CASSLPRTVNEKLFF.

This clonotype has ten or more counts. The chain is built from TRBV20-1 and TRBJ2-7; a weak D match, TRBD1 (5 bases). The CDR3 contains 15 residues. The V gene's germline CDR1 is DFQATT and CDR2 SNEGSKA (reference sequence). V lost 0 bases, J lost 2 bases, and 14 bases lay in between. DNA for the CDR3: TGCAGTGCTAGAGATGGGGTACAAGGGGCCTACGAGCAGTACTTC. It encodes CSARDGVQGAYEQYF.

The chain recombines TRBV12-3 or TRBV12-4 with TRBJ2-3; D possibly corresponds to TRBD2 (5 bases). Trimming stripped 5 bases from V and 4 bases from J, with 13 bases between. This CDR3 region has 14 residues. This chain's CDR3 is CASSPWAGADTQYF. The CDR3 DNA is TGTGCCAGCAGTCCGTGGGCGGGTGCAGATACGCAGTATTTT.

CDR3 nucleotide sequence: TGCGCCAGCAGACGAAGCGGGGGGAGCGCAGATACGCAGTATTTT. Amino acid sequence: CASRRSGGSADTQYF. The chain is built from TRBV10-2 and TRBJ2-3, with 9 bases identical to TRBD2. The CDR3 loop spans 15 amino acids. Germline V gives CDR1 WSHSY, CDR2 SAAADI. The V segment lost 6 bases and the J segment 4 bases; nucleotides outside the gene matches: 8.

Concerning this clonotype: A read error may explain this, as a much larger clone is one base away. The V call is TRBV9, the J call TRBJ2-1; D perhaps matches TRBD1 (5 bases). This CDR3 is 15 amino acids long. Trimming left V 0 bases short and J 8 bases short, with 15 bases between. CDR1 is SGDLS, CDR2 YYNGEE, per germline. The CDR3 sequence: CASSVGSGPGDEQFF. The CDR3 nucleotides are TGTGCCAGCAGCGTAGGGTCAGGGCCTGGGGATGAGCAGTTCTTC.

This clonotype was seen repeatedly, ten times or more. The genes are TRBV12-3 or TRBV12-4 and TRBJ2-7; TRBD1 matches at 10 bases. The CDR3 has 15 residues. V gave up 5 bases and J gave up 3 bases; unmatched junction bases: 7. The CDR3 loop reads CASSERTGGLYEQYF. As DNA, the CDR3 is TGTGCCAGCAGTGAACGGACAGGGGGGCTCTACGAGCAGTACTTC.

The chain uses TRBV29-1 and TRBJ2-3; D gene unclear. The CDR3 contains 10 residues. Trimming pared 4 bases from V and 3 bases from J, leaving 2 bases between. Germline V gene sequence: CDR1 SQVTM, CDR2 ANQGSEA. CDR3 DNA: TGCAGCGTTGTTACAGATACGCAGTATTTT. Amino acid sequence: CSVVTDTQYF.

This chain joins TRBV7-9 and TRBJ1-2; 8 positions agree with TRBD1. The germline V gene encodes CDR1 SEHNR and CDR2 FQNEAQ (reference sequence). This CDR3 is built from 13 residues. The J segment lost 8 bases and the V segment lost 3 bases, leaving 5 bases of the junction unmatched. The CDR3 nucleotides read TGTGCCAGCAGCTTCACCGGACAGGGCGGCTACACCTTC. The encoded protein is CASSFTGQGGYTF.

The chain combines TRBV6-6 with TRBJ2-5; 7 nucleotides agree with TRBD1. The V gene end was trimmed by 6 bases and the J gene end by 9 bases; junction bases not matched to a gene: 19. The length of the CDR3 is 16 residues. CDR1 MNHNY and CDR2 SVGAGI come from the germline V gene (reference sequence). The CDR3 loop reads CASSLDKGTAPGAQYF. The CDR3 DNA follows: TGTGCCAGCAGCCTGGATAAAGGGACAGCCCCCGGAGCCCAGTACTTC.

This clonotype was observed once. CDR3 sequence reads: CASSAGGKGAFF. The CDR3 nucleotides are TGTGCCAGCAGTGCAGGGGGAAAGGGAGCTTTCTTT. The rearrangement links TRBV6-6 to TRBJ1-1; TRBD1 aligns across 7 bases. The length of the CDR3 is 12 residues. V lost 5 bases to trimming and J lost 10 bases; unmatched junction nucleotides: 7. From germline, CDR1 is MNHNY and CDR2 SVGAGI (reference sequence).

This clonotype was seen repeatedly, ten times or more. The CDR3 sequence is CATTGMETQYF. The CDR3 DNA reads as TGTGCCACCACAGGGATGGAGACCCAGTACTTC. The rearrangement uses TRBV24-1 and TRBJ2-5, with a weak D call TRBD1 (5 bases). CDR1 and CDR2 (germline): KGHDR, SFDVKD. The CDR3 is made up of 11 amino acids. Trimming left V 8 bases short and J 5 bases short, with 8 bases between.

This clonotype was counted a few times. The rearrangement joins TRBV6-5 to TRBJ2-5; 12 nucleotides match TRBD1. The CDR3 is 18 amino acids. The germline V gene has CDR1 MNHEY and CDR2 SVGAGI. Germline trimming cut 4 bases from V and 4 bases from J; bases unmatched to any gene: 13. In nucleotides, the CDR3 is TGTGCCAGCAGTTTTTCCGGGACAGGGGGCTTGCGGGGAGAGACCCAGTACTTC. Translated, it gives CASSFSGTGGLRGETQYF.

This clonotype was detected only a few times. The chain links TRBV25-1 to TRBJ2-1; 15 nucleotides match TRBD2. Looked up from germline, CDR1 is MGHDK and CDR2 is SYGVNS. V lost 6 bases and J lost 11; bases outside the gene matches: 14. The CDR3 is 17 residues long. CDR3 sequence reads: CASSPNTGTSGGRKQFF. The CDR3, as DNA: TGTGCCAGCAGCCCTAATACCGGGACTAGCGGGGGGCGGAAGCAGTTCTTC.